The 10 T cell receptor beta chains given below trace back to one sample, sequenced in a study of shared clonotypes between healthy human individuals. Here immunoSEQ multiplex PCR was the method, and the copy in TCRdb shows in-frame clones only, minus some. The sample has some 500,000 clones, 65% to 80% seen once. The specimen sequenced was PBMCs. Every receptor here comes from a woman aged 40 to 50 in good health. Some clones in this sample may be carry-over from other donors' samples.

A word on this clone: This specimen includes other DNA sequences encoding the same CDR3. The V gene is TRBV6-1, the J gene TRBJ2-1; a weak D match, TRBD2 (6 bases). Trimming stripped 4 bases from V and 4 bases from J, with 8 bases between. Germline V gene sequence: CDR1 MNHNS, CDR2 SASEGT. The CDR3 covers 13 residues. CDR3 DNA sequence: TGTGCCAGCAGTGGGGACTCGTACAATGAGCAGTTCTTC. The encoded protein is CASSGDSYNEQFF.

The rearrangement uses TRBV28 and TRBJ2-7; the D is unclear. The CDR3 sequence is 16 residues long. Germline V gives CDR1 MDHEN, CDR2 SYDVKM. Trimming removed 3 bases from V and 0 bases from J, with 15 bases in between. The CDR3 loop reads CASSFLYPGSSYEQYF. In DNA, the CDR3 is TGTGCCAGCAGTTTCCTCTACCCAGGCAGCTCCTACGAGCAGTACTTC.

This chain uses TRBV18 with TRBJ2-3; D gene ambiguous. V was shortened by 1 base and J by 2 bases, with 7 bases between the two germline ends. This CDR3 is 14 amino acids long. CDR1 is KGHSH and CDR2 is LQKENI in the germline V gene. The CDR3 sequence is CASSPRPDTDTQYF. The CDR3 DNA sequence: TGTGCCAGCTCACCACGGCCAGACACAGATACGCAGTATTTT. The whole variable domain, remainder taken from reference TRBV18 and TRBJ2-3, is NAGVMQNPRHLVRRRGQEARLRCSPMKGHSHVYWYRQLPEEGLKFMVYLQKENIIDESGMPKERFSAEFPKEGPSILRIQQVVRGDSAAYFCASSPRPDTDTQYFGPGTRLTVL.

The CDR3 is CASSFEGQPQHF. The CDR3 nucleotides read TGTGCCAGCAGCTTTGAAGGTCAGCCCCAGCATTTT. The chain has TRBV7-9 and TRBJ1-5; D gene uncertain. Germline CDR1 SEHNR, CDR2 FQNEAQ (reference sequence). The length of the CDR3 is 12 residues. V was shortened by 3 bases and J by 6 bases, with 6 bases between the two germline ends.

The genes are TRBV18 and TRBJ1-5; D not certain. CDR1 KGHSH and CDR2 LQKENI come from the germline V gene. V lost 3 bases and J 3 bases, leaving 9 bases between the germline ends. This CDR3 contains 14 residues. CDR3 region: CASSPIQINQPQHF. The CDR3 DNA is TGTGCCAGCTCACCGATACAGATCAATCAGCCCCAGCATTTT.

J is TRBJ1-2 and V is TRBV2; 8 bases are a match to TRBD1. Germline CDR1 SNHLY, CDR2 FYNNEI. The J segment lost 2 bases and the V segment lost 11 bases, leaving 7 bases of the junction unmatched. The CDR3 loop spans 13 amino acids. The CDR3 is CAFRDRRNYGYTF. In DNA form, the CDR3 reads TGTGCCTTCCGGGACAGGAGAAACTATGGCTACACCTTC.

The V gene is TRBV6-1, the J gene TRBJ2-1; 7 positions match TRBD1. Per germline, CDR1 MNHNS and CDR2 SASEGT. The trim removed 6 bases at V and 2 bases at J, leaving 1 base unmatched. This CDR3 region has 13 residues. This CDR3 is CASSTGAYNEQFF. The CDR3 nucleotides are TGTGCCAGCAGCACAGGGGCCTACAATGAGCAGTTCTTC.

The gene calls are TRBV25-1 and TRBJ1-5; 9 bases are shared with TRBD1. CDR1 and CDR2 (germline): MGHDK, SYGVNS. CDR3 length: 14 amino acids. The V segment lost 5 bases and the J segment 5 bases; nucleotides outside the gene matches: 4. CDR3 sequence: CASSRDRADQPQHF. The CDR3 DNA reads TGTGCCAGCAGTCGGGACAGGGCGGATCAGCCCCAGCATTTT.

The CDR3 DNA reads as TGTGCCAGCAGTCCCGGGACAGGGGGTGAAAAACTGTTTTTT. Amino acid sequence: CASSPGTGGEKLFF. The V gene is TRBV28, the J gene TRBJ1-4; 11 positions agree with TRBD1. This CDR3 spans 14 amino acids. Trimming cost V 5 bases and J 7 bases; bases outside gene matches: 3. Germline values: CDR1 MDHEN, CDR2 SYDVKM. Combining the CDR3 with reference TRBV28 and TRBJ1-4 gives the whole variable domain DVKVTQSSRYLVKRTGEKVFLECVQDMDHENMFWYRQDPGLGLRLIYFSYDVKMKEKGDIPEGYSVSREKKERFSLILESASTNQTSMYLCASSPGTGGEKLFFGSGTQLSVL.

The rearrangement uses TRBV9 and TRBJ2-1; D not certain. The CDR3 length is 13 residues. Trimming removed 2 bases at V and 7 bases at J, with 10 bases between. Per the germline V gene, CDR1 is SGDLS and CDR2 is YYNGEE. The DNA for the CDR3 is TGTGCCAGCAGCGTCTTAGGTGAAAATGAGCAGTTCTTC. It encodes CASSVLGENEQFF.